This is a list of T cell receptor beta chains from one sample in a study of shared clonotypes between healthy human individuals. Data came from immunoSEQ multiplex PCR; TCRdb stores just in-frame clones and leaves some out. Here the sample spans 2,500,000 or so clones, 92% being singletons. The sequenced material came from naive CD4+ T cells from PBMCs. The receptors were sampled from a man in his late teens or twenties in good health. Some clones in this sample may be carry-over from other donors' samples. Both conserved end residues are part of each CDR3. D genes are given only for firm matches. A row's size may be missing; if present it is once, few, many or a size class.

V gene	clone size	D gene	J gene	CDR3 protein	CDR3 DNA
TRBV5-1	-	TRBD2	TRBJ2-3	CASSLARNGGTDTQYF	TGCGCCAGCAGCCTAGCCAGAAACGGGGGGACAGATACGCAGTATTTT
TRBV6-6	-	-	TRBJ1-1	CASSYADMNTEAFF	TGTGCCAGCAGTTACGCCGACATGAACACTGAAGCTTTCTTT
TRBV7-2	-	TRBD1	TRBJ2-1	CASTIGGADNEQFF	TGTGCCAGCACCATAGGGGGCGCGGACAATGAGCAGTTCTTC
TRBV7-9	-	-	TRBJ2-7	CASSQPRDNSYEQYF	TGTGCCAGCAGCCAACCCAGAGACAACTCCTACGAGCAGTACTTC
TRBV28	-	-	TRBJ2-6	CASSLRSGANVLTF	TGTGCCAGCAGCTTGCGCTCTGGGGCCAACGTCCTGACTTTC
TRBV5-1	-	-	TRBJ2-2	CASSLAAGAGELFF	TGCGCCAGCAGCTTGGCTGCAGGGGCCGGGGAGCTGTTTTTT
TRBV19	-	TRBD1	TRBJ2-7	CASTSRQGPYEQYF	TGTGCCAGTACCTCGAGACAGGGGCCCTACGAGCAGTACTTC
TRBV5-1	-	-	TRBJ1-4	CASSFDRSLTTNEKLFF	TGCGCCAGCAGCTTCGACAGATCCCTCACAACTAATGAAAAACTGTTTTTT
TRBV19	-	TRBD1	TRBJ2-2	CASKVHEQGVGGELFF	TGTGCCAGTAAGGTACACGAACAGGGGGTCGGCGGGGAGCTGTTTTTT
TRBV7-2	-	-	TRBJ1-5	CASSLVGSPLSNQPQHF	TGTGCCAGCAGCTTAGTCGGTAGTCCTCTTAGCAATCAGCCCCAGCATTTT
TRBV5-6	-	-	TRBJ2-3	CASSWMNSFASTDTQYF	TGTGCCAGCAGCTGGATGAACAGTTTCGCTAGCACAGATACGCAGTATTTT
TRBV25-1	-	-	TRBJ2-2	CASSEAVGTTGELFF	TGTGCCAGCAGTGAAGCGGTCGGGACCACCGGGGAGCTGTTTTTT
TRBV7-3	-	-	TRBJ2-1	CASSPSAGSSYNEQFF	TGTGCCAGCAGCCCCTCGGCGGGGAGCTCCTACAATGAGCAGTTCTTC
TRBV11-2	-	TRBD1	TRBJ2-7	CASSRGQGAYEQYF	TGTGCCAGCAGCCGGGGACAGGGGGCCTACGAGCAGTACTTC
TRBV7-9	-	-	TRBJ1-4	CASRPSGGEYEKLFF	TGTGCCAGCAGACCATCGGGGGGCGAGTACGAAAAACTGTTTTTT
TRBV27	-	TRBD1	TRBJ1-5	CASTTFYRGRNQPQHF	TGTGCCAGCACAACATTTTACAGGGGCCGCAATCAGCCCCAGCATTTT
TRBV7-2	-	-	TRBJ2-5	CASSRGNVSPQETQYF	TGTGCCAGCAGCCGGGGGAACGTGTCCCCACAAGAGACCCAGTACTTC
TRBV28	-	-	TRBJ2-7	CASTRSRVDYEQYF	TGTGCCAGCACCCGGAGCAGGGTGGACTACGAGCAGTACTTC
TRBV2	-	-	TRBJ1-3	CASSERPVGNTIYF	TGTGCCAGCAGTGAAAGGCCGGTTGGAAACACCATATATTTT
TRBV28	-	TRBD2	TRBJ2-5	CASSSPLAGVETQYF	TGTGCCAGCAGTTCCCCCCTAGCGGGAGTTGAGACCCAGTACTTC
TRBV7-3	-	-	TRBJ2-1	CASSNQAGEQFF	TGTGCCAGCAGCAACCAAGCCGGTGAGCAGTTCTTC
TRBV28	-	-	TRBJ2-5	CASSFKETQYF	TGTGCCAGCAGTTTTAAGGAGACCCAGTACTTC
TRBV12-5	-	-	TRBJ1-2	CASGTLYGYTF	TGTGCTAGTGGAACGTTGTATGGCTACACCTTC
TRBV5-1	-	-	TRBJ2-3	CASSLVGSGDTDTQYF	TGCGCCAGCAGCTTGGTGGGCTCGGGTGACACAGATACGCAGTATTTT
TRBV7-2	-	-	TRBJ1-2	CASSLNYGYTF	TGTGCCAGCAGCCTCAACTATGGCTACACCTTC
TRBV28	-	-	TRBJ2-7	CASSLRGSYEQYF	TGTGCCAGCAGTTTAAGGGGTTCCTACGAGCAGTACTTC
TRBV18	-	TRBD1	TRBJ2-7	CASSPLGGRSYEQYF	TGTGCCAGCTCACCCTTAGGGGGCAGATCCTACGAGCAGTACTTC
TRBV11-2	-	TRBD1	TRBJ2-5	CASSLRDRGETQYF	TGTGCCAGCAGCTTGAGGGACAGGGGGGAGACCCAGTACTTC
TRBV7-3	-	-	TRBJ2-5	CASSRQAQETQYF	TGTGCCAGCAGTCGACAGGCCCAAGAGACCCAGTACTTC
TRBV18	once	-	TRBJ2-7	CASSPAEVLEQYF	TGTGCCAGCTCACCAGCGGAGGTTCTCGAGCAGTACTTC
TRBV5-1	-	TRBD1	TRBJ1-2	CASSSGTGVDYGYTF	TGCGCCAGCAGCTCGGGGACAGGGGTGGACTATGGCTACACCTTC
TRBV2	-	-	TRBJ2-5	CASSPRDTLKRPQYF	TGTGCCAGCAGTCCTCGGGACACACTAAAACGCCCCCAGTACTTC
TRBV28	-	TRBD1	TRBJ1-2	CASGETGASFNYGYTF	TGTGCCAGCGGGGAGACAGGGGCCTCATTTAACTATGGCTACACCTTC
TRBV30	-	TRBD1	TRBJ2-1	CAWSATQGAGNEQFF	TGTGCCTGGAGTGCAACACAGGGGGCGGGCAATGAGCAGTTCTTC
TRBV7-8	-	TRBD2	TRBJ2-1	CASSLGLAGNNEQFF	TGTGCCAGCAGCTTAGGACTAGCGGGGAACAATGAGCAGTTCTTC
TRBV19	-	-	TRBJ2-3	CASSLARRLGDTQYF	TGTGCCAGTAGTTTGGCGCGGCGTTTAGGAGATACGCAGTATTTT